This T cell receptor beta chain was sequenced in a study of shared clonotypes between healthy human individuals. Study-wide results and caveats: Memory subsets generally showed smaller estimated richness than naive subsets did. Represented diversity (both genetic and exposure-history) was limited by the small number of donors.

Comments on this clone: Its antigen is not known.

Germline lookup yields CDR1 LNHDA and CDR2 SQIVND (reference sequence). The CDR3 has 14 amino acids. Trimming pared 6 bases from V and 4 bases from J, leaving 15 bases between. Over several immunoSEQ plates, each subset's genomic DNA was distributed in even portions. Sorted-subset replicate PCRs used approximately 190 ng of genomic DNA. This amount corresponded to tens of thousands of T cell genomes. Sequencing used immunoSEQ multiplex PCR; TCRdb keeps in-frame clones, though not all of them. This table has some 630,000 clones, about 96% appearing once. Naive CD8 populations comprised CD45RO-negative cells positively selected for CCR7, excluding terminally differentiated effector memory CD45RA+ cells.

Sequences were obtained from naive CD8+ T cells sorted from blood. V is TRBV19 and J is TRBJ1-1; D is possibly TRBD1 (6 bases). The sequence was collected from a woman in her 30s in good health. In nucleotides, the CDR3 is TGTGCCAGTAGCCTGGGACAACAGAGCACTGAAGCTTTCTTT. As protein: CASSLGQQSTEAFF.